This entry features one TCR beta chain sequence. In germline, CDR1 is GTSNPN, CDR2 SVGIG (reference sequence). Trimming at V came to 0 bases and at J to 5 bases, leaving 4 bases not matched to a gene. This CDR3 spans 14 amino acids. The data originate from a study of blood T cell repertoires in COVID-19. Across the whole study: Spain, Italy and the United States supplied samples that represented acute and convalescent COVID-19. Sample material is recorded as cDNA or gDNA derived from T cells, B-cell-depleted T cells, or PBMCs.

Study processing details: By means of reference gene primer amplification, nucleated cell counts were estimated. Some clones are missing from TCRdb's copy, which holds only in-frame ones; the method was immunoSEQ multiplex PCR. From that table come the V and J calls and clone size; the DNA was used to work out D and trimming. The sample yields approximately 210,000 clones, about 83% seen once. This chain connects TRBV30 to TRBJ1-1; 9 bases fit TRBD1. Sequencing was carried out using peripheral blood. This sequence originates from a woman in her 70s with active or convalescent COVID-19. The CDR3 region has the DNA TGTGCCTGGAGTGTGACAGGGGGAAGTACTGAAGCTTTCTTT. Amino acid sequence: CAWSVTGGSTEAFF. Full variable domain (missing parts from reference TRBV30 and TRBJ1-1): SQTIHQWPATLVQPVGSPLSLECTVEGTSNPNLYWYRQAAGRGLQLLFYSVGIGQISSEVPQNLSASRPQDRQFILSSKKLLLSDSGFYLCAWSVTGGSTEAFFGQGTRLTVV.